A selection of T cell receptor beta chains follows, all from one sample in a study of shared clonotypes between healthy human individuals. Measured with immunoSEQ multiplex PCR; TCRdb has only the in-frame clones, and not every one. This sample has 850,000 to 1,200,000 clones; 70% to 80% occur once, and the top ten carry around 1.5%. Sequencing used memory CD4+ T cells sorted from blood. Every receptor here comes from a man aged 18 to 35 in good health. The CDR3 runs from the conserved cysteine through the conserved F or W. A D gene is named only where the DNA matches it firmly. Size values are once, few and many counts, or a class for expanded clones, and some rows have none.

j_gene,v_gene,d_gene,abundance,CDR3nt,CDR3aa
TRBJ1-2,TRBV5-1,.,few,TGCGCCAGCAGCGCGGGGACCGCTCAAGCCTATGGCTACACCTTC,CASSAGTAQAYGYTF
TRBJ1-6,TRBV6-5,TRBD1,.,TGTGCCAGCAGTCGCGCGACAGGGTACAATTCACCCCTCCACTTT,CASSRATGYNSPLHF
TRBJ2-5,TRBV5-4,TRBD2,few,TGTGCCAGCAGCTTGCCCGGGACTAGCGGAAGAAATCAAGAGACCCAGTACTTC,CASSLPGTSGRNQETQYF
TRBJ1-1,TRBV19,.,.,TGTGCCAGTAGTAAGGTTCAACAGGGTTACACTGAAGCTTTCTTT,CASSKVQQGYTEAFF
TRBJ2-2,TRBV1,.,.,TGCACCAGCAGCCATTACAGGGGGCATCATGCCGGGGAGCTGTTTTTT,CTSSHYRGHHAGELFF
TRBJ1-1,TRBV5-1,TRBD1,.,TGCGCCAGCAGCTCCGGACAGGGAACCTCTTTAGCTTTCTTT,CASSSGQGTSLAFF
TRBJ2-3,TRBV11-2,.,few,TGTGCCAGCAGCTTAGGGTCGTCTATCCCGTATACGCAGTATTTT,CASSLGSSIPYTQYF
TRBJ1-2,TRBV4-1,.,.,TGCGCCAGCAGCCTCCTGACCACGGGGGAGAACTATGGCTACACCTTC,CASSLLTTGENYGYTF
TRBJ1-1,TRBV18,.,.,TGTGCCAGCTCACCACCTCCACCCGAAAAGACTGAAGCTTTCTTT,CASSPPPPEKTEAFF
TRBJ1-1,TRBV6-1,.,.,TGTGCCAGCAGTGAAATAGGGGGGGCTTTCTTT,CASSEIGGAFF
TRBJ2-1,TRBV7-9,.,once,TGTGCCAGCAGCCAAGGAAGTTGGGATGAGCAGTTCTTC,CASSQGSWDEQFF
TRBJ1-3,TRBV14,.,.,TGTGCCAGCAGCGTCACAGGGAGCGCTGGAAACACCATATATTTT,CASSVTGSAGNTIYF
TRBJ2-2,TRBV19,.,.,TGTGCCAGTAGTATACAAGGGGCGGGCGCCGGGGAGCTGTTTTTT,CASSIQGAGAGELFF
TRBJ2-5,TRBV6-5,TRBD1,once,TGTGCCAGCAGCCAGACAGGGGGCACGACAGAGACCCAGTACTTC,CASSQTGGTTETQYF
TRBJ1-1,TRBV9,.,.,TGTGCCAGCAGCGTAGGCAGGGACACTGAAGCTTTCTTT,CASSVGRDTEAFF
TRBJ1-2,TRBV9,.,.,TGTGCCAGCAGCGTAGAGGCAGCTCCTAACTATGGCTACACCTTC,CASSVEAAPNYGYTF
TRBJ1-2,TRBV6-1,.,.,TGTGCCAGCACCCCTCCCGGCACAAACTATGGCTACACCTTC,CASTPPGTNYGYTF
TRBJ2-2,TRBV27,.,.,TGTGCCAGCAGTTTATATAATTCCGCCGGGGAGCTGTTTTTT,CASSLYNSAGELFF
TRBJ1-1,TRBV14,.,.,TGTGCCAGCAGCCAAGAGCCCCTGAACACTGAAGCTTTCTTT,CASSQEPLNTEAFF
TRBJ2-5,TRBV5-4,TRBD1,.,TGTGCCAGCAGCCCGGGGGCCGGACAGGGAGGAGAGACCCAGTACTTC,CASSPGAGQGGETQYF
TRBJ2-2,TRBV28,TRBD2,.,TGTGCCACCTCGGGGGGACTCGCCGGGGAGCTGTTTTTT,CATSGGLAGELFF
TRBJ1-1,TRBV5-1,TRBD1,.,TGCGCCAGCAGCTCTACAGGGGGGAGGAACACTGAAGCTTTCTTT,CASSSTGGRNTEAFF
TRBJ1-5,TRBV15,TRBD1,few,TGTGCCACCAGCAGAGGGAAAGGACAGGACCTTAGCAATCAGCCCCAGCATTTT,CATSRGKGQDLSNQPQHF
TRBJ2-5,TRBV11-1,.,.,TGTGCCAGCAGCTTAGGGGGGAAAGAGACCCAGTACTTC,CASSLGGKETQYF
TRBJ2-7,TRBV5-1,TRBD1,once,TGCGCCAGCAGCCGCGGGGCAGGGGGCCACCTCTCCTACGAGCAGTACTTC,CASSRGAGGHLSYEQYF
TRBJ2-7,TRBV11-2,TRBD2,few,TGTGCCAGCAGCCCCATAGCGGGAGCTGGCAACGAGCAGTACTTC,CASSPIAGAGNEQYF
TRBJ2-3,TRBV11-1,.,few,TGTGCCAGCAGCTTTAGAGGGAGCCTTAAACCGGATACGCAGTATTTT,CASSFRGSLKPDTQYF
TRBJ2-7,TRBV6-5,.,once,TGTGCCAGCAGCAGGGGGGGAAAGTGGGGCTACGAGCAGTACTTC,CASSRGGKWGYEQYF
TRBJ1-2,TRBV10-3,.,.,TGTGCCGCGGAGGGAAAGTTTGGCTACACCTTC,CAAEGKFGYTF
TRBJ2-7,TRBV4-3,.,few,TGCGCCAGCAGTGACAGGTCAGGTTACGAGCAGTACTTC,CASSDRSGYEQYF
TRBJ2-3,TRBV11-2,TRBD1,.,TGTGCCAGCAGCTTTACCAGGGGGACAGATACGCAGTATTTT,CASSFTRGTDTQYF
TRBJ1-2,TRBV28,.,.,TGTGCCAGCAGTTTTGCTGGGCTGGCCTACACCTTC,CASSFAGLAYTF
TRBJ2-1,TRBV5-1,.,.,TGCGCCAGCAGCACGGAAGGAGTAACTAACAATGAGCAGTTCTTC,CASSTEGVTNNEQFF
TRBJ2-6,TRBV5-1,.,once,TGCGCCAGCAGCTCCAGCTCTGGGGCCAACGTCCTGACTTTC,CASSSSSGANVLTF
TRBJ2-7,TRBV28,.,.,TGTGCCAGCAGTCCCCCAAGGATACCCGGCGAGCAGTACTTC,CASSPPRIPGEQYF
TRBJ1-1,TRBV30,.,few,TGTGCCTGGAGTGTACTCCGGGACGAGGCTTTCTTT,CAWSVLRDEAFF
TRBJ2-3,TRBV6-1,TRBD2,.,TGTGCCAGCAGTGTCGGCCGGTCTAGCGGGATCGATACGCAGTATTTT,CASSVGRSSGIDTQYF
TRBJ1-1,TRBV30,TRBD1,.,TGTGCCTGGAGTTTCGGGACAGGGTATACTGAAGCTTTCTTT,CAWSFGTGYTEAFF
TRBJ2-1,TRBV11-3,.,many,TGTGCCAGCAGCCGAGAGGGGGGGACTTCTGAGCAGTTCTTC,CASSREGGTSEQFF
TRBJ1-4,TRBV19,.,.,TGTGCCAGTAGTATACTTGTAGGTGAAAAACTGTTTTTT,CASSILVGEKLFF
TRBJ1-4,TRBV13,.,.,TGTGCCAGCAGCTTAGGCAGGGCGAACCATGAAAAACTGTTTTTT,CASSLGRANHEKLFF
TRBJ2-1,TRBV27,TRBD2,.,TGTGCCAGCAGCCCCGTGGGGTCTAGCGGGACCTACTCCTACAATGAGCAGTTCTTC,CASSPVGSSGTYSYNEQFF
TRBJ2-3,TRBV11-3,TRBD1,.,TGTGCCAGCAGCCAGGACAGGGGAGTTAGCACAGATACGCAGTATTTT,CASSQDRGVSTDTQYF
TRBJ1-5,TRBV2,TRBD1,.,TGTGCCAGCAGTCCTGGGACAGGGGGCAATCAGCCCCAGCATTTT,CASSPGTGGNQPQHF
TRBJ1-2,TRBV28,TRBD1,few,TGTGCCAGCAGATACCTTCCCGGGACAGGGTATGGCTACACCTTC,CASRYLPGTGYGYTF
TRBJ1-1,TRBV29-1,.,.,TGCAGCGTGGGAAGGGGGTTCGACGGAGCTTTCTTT,CSVGRGFDGAFF
TRBJ2-7,TRBV5-1,TRBD1,.,TGCGCCAGCAGCTTGTGGCCGGGACAGGGGGGACGCGAGCAGTACTTC,CASSLWPGQGGREQYF
TRBJ2-3,TRBV7-9,TRBD2,.,TGTGCCAGCAGCCTACTCAGGCTAGCGGGAGTGAGGGATACGCAGTATTTT,CASSLLRLAGVRDTQYF